This is a list of T cell receptor beta chains from one sample in a study of cytomegalovirus exposure and HLA in healthy donors. Data came from immunoSEQ multiplex PCR; TCRdb stores just in-frame clones and leaves some out. The sample table sets out 130,000 to 150,000 clones. The sample comprised PBMCs. The receptors stem from a man aged 35 to 55 in good health and CMV-seronegative. Both conserved end residues are part of each CDR3. A D gene is named only where the DNA matches it firmly. The size of a clone is reported for some rows only, either as once, few or many, or as a class for expanded clones.

clone_size,j_call,v_call,d_call,cdr3_nt,cdr3_aa
.,TRBJ2-2,TRBV7-9,.,TGTGCCAGCAGCTTAGCCGGGACCGGGGAGCTGTTTTTT,CASSLAGTGELFF
.,TRBJ1-1,TRBV7-8,.,TGTGCCAGCAGCTTAGGGGCGAACACTGAAGCTTTCTTT,CASSLGANTEAFF
.,TRBJ2-7,TRBV2,.,TGTGCCAGCGGCAGGGTTACCTACGAGCAGTACTTC,CASGRVTYEQYF
.,TRBJ2-7,TRBV6-5,TRBD1,TGTGCCAGCAGTCGTCTTGGGACAGACTCCTACGAGCAGTACTTC,CASSRLGTDSYEQYF
.,TRBJ2-1,TRBV6-5,.,TGTGCCAGCAGAAAGCAGGCGGGGGAGCAGTTCTTC,CASRKQAGEQFF
.,TRBJ2-6,TRBV4-1,TRBD1,TGCGCCAGCAGCCAAGGCCCGGGACAGGGGGCGTCTGGGGCCAACGTCCTGACTTTC,CASSQGPGQGASGANVLTF
medium-sized,TRBJ2-7,TRBV5-8,.,TGTGCCAGCAGCGGAGGGACAGCTTCTGGCTCCTACGAGCAGTACTTC,CASSGGTASGSYEQYF
.,TRBJ1-2,TRBV25-1,TRBD1,TGTGCCAGCAGATGGGACAGTGGTGGCTACACCTTC,CASRWDSGGYTF
.,TRBJ2-5,TRBV9,.,TGTGCCAGCAGCGTACAAGCAGGCCAAGAGACCCAGTACTTC,CASSVQAGQETQYF
.,TRBJ1-2,TRBV6-5,TRBD1,TGTGCCAGCAGTCAGGGGGCCTATGGCTACACCTTC,CASSQGAYGYTF
.,TRBJ1-2,TRBV4-2,.,TGTGCCAGCAGCCCCAGAGATCCGGGAGAAGGGGGCTACACCTTC,CASSPRDPGEGGYTF
.,TRBJ1-6,TRBV7-3,.,TGTGCCAGCAGCTTAGGGGGCTGGGCGGAATCACCCCTCCACTTT,CASSLGGWAESPLHF
.,TRBJ1-4,TRBV10-3,TRBD1,TGTGCCATCAGCGTAAACAGGGGGGCAACTAATGAAAAACTGTTTTTT,CAISVNRGATNEKLFF
.,TRBJ2-7,TRBV9,TRBD2,TGTGCCAGCAGCGTGGACACGACTAGCGGGGGCGAGCAGTACTTC,CASSVDTTSGGEQYF
.,TRBJ2-7,TRBV7-6,TRBD2,TGTGCCAGCAGCGGACTAGCGGGGGCCTCCTACGAGCAGTACTTC,CASSGLAGASYEQYF
.,TRBJ1-5,TRBV15,TRBD1,TGTGCCACCAGCAGAGATTCAGGGACAGGGGTCGGGAATCAGCCCCAGCATTTT,CATSRDSGTGVGNQPQHF